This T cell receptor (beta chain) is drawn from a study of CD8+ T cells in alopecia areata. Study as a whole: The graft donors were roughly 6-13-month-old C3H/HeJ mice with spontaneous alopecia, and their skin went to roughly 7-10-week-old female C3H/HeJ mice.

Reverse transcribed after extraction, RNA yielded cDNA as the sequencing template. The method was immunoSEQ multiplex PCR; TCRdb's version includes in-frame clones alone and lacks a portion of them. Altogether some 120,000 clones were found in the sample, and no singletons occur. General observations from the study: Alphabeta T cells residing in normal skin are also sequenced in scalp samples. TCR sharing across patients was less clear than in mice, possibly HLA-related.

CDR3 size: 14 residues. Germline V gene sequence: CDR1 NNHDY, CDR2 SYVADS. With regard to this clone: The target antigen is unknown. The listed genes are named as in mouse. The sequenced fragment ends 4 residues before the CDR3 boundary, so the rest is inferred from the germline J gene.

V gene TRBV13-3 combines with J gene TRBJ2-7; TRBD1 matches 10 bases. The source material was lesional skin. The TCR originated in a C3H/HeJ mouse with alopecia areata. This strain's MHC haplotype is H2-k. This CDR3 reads CASSVWDRGYEQYF. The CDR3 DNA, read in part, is TGTGCCAGCAGTGTCTGGGACAGGGGTTAT.